This T cell receptor (beta chain) stems from a study of radiotherapy plus CTLA-4 blockade in lung cancer. Of note for this clone: Its antigen remains unidentified.

Assay used: immunoSEQ multiplex PCR; TCRdb lists only in-frame clones, some missing. The sample lists tens of thousands of clones; roughly 85% were seen once. CTLA-4 blockade using ipilimumab, together with focal radiation, was received by patients with chemo-refractory metastatic non-small-cell lung cancer. Germline trimming cut 2 bases from V and 3 bases from J; bases unmatched to any gene: 5. There are 16 residues in the CDR3. Germline lookup yields CDR1 KGHSH and CDR2 LQKENI. Findings and limits, study-wide: How blood T cell clones changed early, along with interferon-beta, reportedly forecast response best. There was expansion of tumor-derived TCR clones in blood after radiotherapy plus ipilimumab.

The chain recombines TRBV18 with TRBJ2-7; 12 bases fit TRBD2. This sequence was found in a human donor with non-small cell lung cancer who had a complete response to radiotherapy plus ipilimumab. The sample was peripheral blood, taken from a patient treated with radiotherapy plus ipilimumab. This chain's CDR3 is CASSPWTSGKLYEQYV. CDR3 coding DNA: TGTGCCAGCTCACCATGGACTAGCGGGAAACTCTACGAGCAGTACGTC.